The 31 T cell receptor beta chains below come from one sample, sequenced in a study of blood T cell repertoires in COVID-19. Here immunoSEQ multiplex PCR was the method, and the copy in TCRdb shows in-frame clones only, minus some. The profile shows about 130,000 clones, roughly 74% of them singletons. Sequenced: peripheral blood. The receptors come from a man between 60 and 75 years old with acute or convalescent COVID-19.

This rearrangement joins TRBV18 to TRBJ2-2; TRBD1 is a possible D gene (6 bases). This CDR3 has 16 amino acids. The ends were cut back, 6 bases at V and 0 bases at J, with 14 bases in the middle. The germline V gene has CDR1 KGHSH and CDR2 LQKENI. CDR3 nucleotide sequence: TGTGCCAGCTCGCCTCCGGGACATGCGAACACCGGGGAGCTGTTTTTT. This gives the protein CASSPPGHANTGELFF.

V gene TRBV2 combines with J gene TRBJ1-2; D ambiguous. Trimming shortened V by 8 bases and J by 8 bases, and 15 bases separated the two germline ends. Per germline, CDR1 SNHLY and CDR2 FYNNEI. The CDR3 is 12 residues long. Here the CDR3 reads CASVTRQGGYTF. CDR3 in DNA: TGTGCCAGCGTAACTAGGCAAGGGGGCTACACCTTC.

This clone came up a few times. The V and J genes are TRBV2 and TRBJ1-1, with D maybe TRBD1 (6 bases). This CDR3 has 14 residues. Trimming removed 2 bases from V and 1 base from J, with 8 bases in between. Looked up from germline, CDR1 is SNHLY and CDR2 is FYNNEI. The CDR3 sequence: CASSEPTGNTEAFF. The CDR3 DNA is TGTGCCAGCAGTGAACCGACAGGGAACACTGAAGCTTTCTTT. The full variable domain, completed using reference TRBV2 and TRBJ1-1, is EPEVTQTPSHQVTQMGQEVILRCVPISNHLYFYWYRQILGQKVEFLVSFYNNEISEKSEIFDDQFSVERPDGSNFTLKIRSTKLEDSAMYFCASSEPTGNTEAFFGQGTRLTVV.

V and J are TRBV12-3 or TRBV12-4 and TRBJ2-3; D is unresolved. Trimming took 4 bases from V and 5 from J, leaving 10 bases between them. The CDR3 is 13 amino acids. The DNA for the CDR3 is TGTGCCAGCAGTTCAGTGGCCCGAGATACGCAGTATTTT. The encoded protein is CASSSVARDTQYF.

The rearrangement joins TRBV4-1 to TRBJ2-7, with no clear D. The length of the CDR3 is 13 residues. The germline gives CDR1 MGHRA, CDR2 YSYEKL. V was shortened by 1 base and J by 1 base, with 5 bases between the two germline ends. CDR3 loop: CASSQAESYEQYF. The CDR3 bases are TGCGCCAGCAGCCAAGCGGAGTCCTACGAGCAGTACTTC.

This clone was seen at least ten times. The chain uses TRBV19 and TRBJ1-5, with TRBD1 identical over 8 bases. Trimming cost V 0 bases and J 6 bases; bases outside gene matches: 10. Germline CDR1 and CDR2: LNHDA and SQIVND (reference sequence). The CDR3 runs to 17 residues. CDR3 in amino acids: CASSIDRGRSVIQPQHF. For the CDR3, the DNA is TGTGCCAGTAGTATAGACAGGGGGCGCAGTGTAATTCAGCCCCAGCATTTT.

This chain uses TRBV7-3 with TRBJ1-1, with 9 bases aligning to TRBD1. Trimming removed 5 bases from V and 0 bases from J; junction bases left unmatched: 7. Germline loops: CDR1 SGHTA, CDR2 FQGTGA. The CDR3 has 16 amino acids. The CDR3, as DNA: TGTGCCAGCAGCGCGACCGGGACAGGGATGAACACTGAAGCTTTCTTT. Protein product: CASSATGTGMNTEAFF.

The gene calls are TRBV7-9 and TRBJ1-2, with 9 bases lining up with TRBD1. The CDR3 is made up of 16 amino acids. Germline V gene sequence: CDR1 SEHNR, CDR2 FQNEAQ (reference sequence). V lost 5 bases to trimming and J lost 4 bases; unmatched junction nucleotides: 11. The DNA of the CDR3 is TGTGCCAGCAGCCAACTACAGGGGGCGCGGGGCTATGGCTACACCTTC. The encoded protein is CASSQLQGARGYGYTF.

This clone was seen a handful of times. This chain joins TRBV5-1 and TRBJ1-1, with TRBD1 as a possible D gene (5 bases). Trimming pared 5 bases from V and 1 base from J, leaving 18 bases between. This CDR3 region has 16 residues. CDR1 is SGHRS and CDR2 is YFSETQ in the germline V gene. The CDR3: CASSTLGGIPNTEAFF. The CDR3 nucleotides are TGCGCCAGCAGTACTCTGGGGGGGATACCGAACACTGAAGCTTTCTTT.

The chain is built from TRBV7-8 and TRBJ2-5; tentatively, D is TRBD2 (6 bases). The V end was cut by 4 bases, the J end by 2 bases, with 17 bases between. Germline V gene lookup returns CDR1 SGHVS and CDR2 FQNEAQ. The CDR3 is 16 amino acids. The CDR3 DNA sequence: TGTGCCAGCAGCTCCCCAATAACGGGAGTACAAGAGACCCAGTACTTC. Translation gives CASSSPITGVQETQYF.

J is TRBJ2-3 and V is TRBV9; no clear D. V lost 0 bases and J lost 2, with 10 bases in between. This CDR3 has 15 amino acids. Germline assignment: CDR1 SGDLS and CDR2 YYNGEE. CDR3 residues: CASSVDSMNTDTQYF. DNA of the CDR3: TGTGCCAGCAGCGTAGATTCTATGAACACAGATACGCAGTATTTT.

The chain couples TRBV7-6 to TRBJ1-6; 9 nucleotides agree with TRBD1. This CDR3 has 15 amino acids. Germline V gene data show CDR1 as SGHVS and CDR2 as FNYEAQ. V shed 5 bases and J 7 bases; nucleotides not matched to a gene: 6. The CDR3 here is CASSRGQGANSPLHF. The DNA for the CDR3 is TGTGCCAGCAGCCGGGGACAGGGAGCGAATTCACCCCTCCACTTT.

This chain uses TRBV25-1 with TRBJ1-1; 9 bases line up with TRBD1. The CDR3 contains 14 residues. Germline V gene lookup returns CDR1 MGHDK and CDR2 SYGVNS. V shed 6 bases, J shed 7 bases, and the junction held 9 bases outside the gene matches. CDR3 region: CASRPQTDRGEAFF. The CDR3 DNA is TGTGCCAGCAGGCCTCAGACGGACAGGGGTGAAGCTTTCTTT.

This chain links TRBV18 with TRBJ1-1, with D possibly TRBD1 on 6 matching bases. This CDR3 is built from 13 residues. Trimming left V 2 bases short and J 9 bases short, with 13 bases between. The germline V gene encodes CDR1 KGHSH and CDR2 LQKENI. CDR3 sequence: CASSPSNRDQAFF. The CDR3, as DNA: TGTGCCAGCTCACCAAGTAACAGGGATCAAGCTTTCTTT.

The chain carries TRBV11-2 and TRBJ1-2, with D hard to call. Between the trimmed V and J ends, which lost 10 bases and 2 bases, there was a span of 11 bases. The CDR3 spans 12 residues. Germline lookup yields CDR1 SGHAT and CDR2 FQNNGV. CDR3 nucleotide sequence: TGTGCCACCCTCCCACTGAACTATGGCTACACCTTC. Its protein is CATLPLNYGYTF. The full variable domain, completed using reference TRBV11-2 and TRBJ1-2, is EAGVAQSPRYKIIEKRQSVAFWCNPISGHATLYWYQQILGQGPKLLIQFQNNGVVDDSQLPKDRFSAERLKGVDSTLKIQPAKLEDSAVYLCATLPLNYGYTFGSGTRLTVV.

This clone was detected only once. The genes are TRBV27 and TRBJ2-3, with 10 bases that match TRBD2. This CDR3 comprises 17 residues. V was clipped by 2 bases and J by 4 bases; unmatched bases: 9. Germline assignment: CDR1 MNHEY and CDR2 SMNVEV (reference sequence). CDR3 DNA sequence: TGTGCCAGCAGTTTAAGGTTCGCTAGCGGGAGTTCAGATACGCAGTATTTT. Its translation: CASSLRFASGSSDTQYF.

The chain joins TRBV24-1 to TRBJ2-3; 10 positions match TRBD2. This CDR3 has 14 residues. The trim removed 5 bases at V and 7 bases at J, leaving 5 bases unmatched. The germline gives CDR1 KGHDR, CDR2 SFDVKD. The CDR3 coding sequence is TGTGCCACCAGTGGGGCTAGCGGGAGACATACGCAGTATTTT. It specifies CATSGASGRHTQYF.

The rearrangement links TRBV29-1 to TRBJ1-1; no clear D. V dropped 3 bases and J dropped 2 bases, with 10 bases sitting between them. This CDR3 is built from 13 residues. Germline V lookup: CDR1 SQVTM, CDR2 ANQGSEA. The CDR3: CSVESEANTEAFF. CDR3 bases: TGCAGCGTTGAGTCCGAGGCTAACACTGAAGCTTTCTTT.

This chain links TRBV11-3 with TRBJ2-1, with D uncertain. Trimming removed 5 bases at V and 9 bases at J, with 17 bases between. Germline-derived CDR1 and CDR2 are SGHNT and YENEEA. The CDR3 runs 14 residues. The CDR3 loop is CASSNLGVAGEQFF. As DNA, the CDR3 is TGTGCCAGCAGCAATCTTGGTGTGGCTGGTGAGCAGTTCTTC.

The rearrangement links TRBV7-9 to TRBJ2-3, with TRBD1 matching 8 bases. The CDR3 sequence is 17 residues long. Losses at the gene ends were 5 bases for V and 4 bases for J; bases not matched to a gene: 14. Germline V gene sequence: CDR1 SEHNR, CDR2 FQNEAQ (reference sequence). As DNA, the CDR3 is TGTGCCAGCAGCCCCACCACAGGGGGAAAACGGGCAGATACGCAGTATTTT. It encodes CASSPTTGGKRADTQYF.

The chain is built from TRBV19 and TRBJ1-1; D uncertain. CDR1 is LNHDA, CDR2 SQIVND, per germline (reference sequence). Trimming removed 4 bases at V and 1 base at J, with 10 bases between. There are 14 residues in the CDR3. CDR3 sequence reads: CASSSLTENTEAFF. The CDR3 DNA follows: TGTGCCAGTAGTAGCCTCACAGAGAACACTGAAGCTTTCTTT.

The V call is TRBV6-1, the J call TRBJ1-2, with D unresolved. Germline values: CDR1 MNHNS, CDR2 SASEGT. Trimming took off 0 bases at V and 4 bases at J, with 6 bases between the two ends. This CDR3 contains 13 residues. The CDR3 nucleotides are TGTGCCAGCAGTGAAGCAAGAGCCTATGGCTACACCTTC. It is translated as CASSEARAYGYTF.

V gene TRBV3-1 (or the pseudogene TRBV3-2) combines with J gene TRBJ2-7; 7 bases align to TRBD2. CDR3 size: 16 residues. V lost 0 bases and J lost 3; bases outside the gene matches: 8. Germline values: CDR1 LGHDT, CDR2 YNNKEL (reference sequence). The CDR3 DNA follows: TGTGCCAGCAGCCAAGAAGGGGCGGGAGTTGTCTACGAGCAGTACTTC. Amino acid sequence: CASSQEGAGVVYEQYF.

The chain combines TRBV29-1 with TRBJ1-2; 7 bases match TRBD1. Germline trimming cut 1 base from V and 2 bases from J; bases unmatched to any gene: 4. Germline-derived CDR1 and CDR2 are SQVTM and ANQGSEA. The CDR3 has 14 residues. The CDR3 nucleotides are TGCAGCGTTGAAGGAAGGGGACAGAACTATGGCTACACCTTC. It specifies CSVEGRGQNYGYTF.

The chain's CDR3 is CASSEITGVGYGYTF. In nucleotides, the CDR3 is TGTGCCAGCAGTGAGATTACAGGGGTAGGCTATGGCTACACCTTC. The chain has TRBV6-1 and TRBJ1-2; 7 positions agree with TRBD1. V shed 3 bases and J 4 bases; nucleotides not matched to a gene: 8. The length of the CDR3 is 15 residues. Germline loops: CDR1 MNHNS, CDR2 SASEGT.

The rearrangement uses TRBV5-4 and TRBJ1-2, with 8 bases lining up with TRBD1. The germline V gene encodes CDR1 SGHNT and CDR2 YYREEE (reference sequence). The CDR3 has 14 amino acids. V was pared by 2 bases and J by 5 bases, with 5 bases of the junction left unmatched. CDR3 bases: TGTGCCAGCAGCTTAGGACAGGGATGGTATGGCTACACCTTC. This encodes CASSLGQGWYGYTF.

This clone was seen ten or more times. The genes are TRBV14 and TRBJ1-6, with D tentatively TRBD1 (5 bases). This CDR3 region has 17 residues. V lost 1 base and J 8 bases, leaving 18 bases between the germline ends. Germline CDR1 reads SGHDN; CDR2 reads FVKESK. The CDR3 sequence is CASSQVERRAGDSPLHF. Here the CDR3 DNA reads TGTGCCAGCAGCCAAGTAGAACGCAGGGCTGGGGATTCACCCCTCCACTTT.

This clone showed up many times. The chain links TRBV2 to TRBJ1-2, with a possible D match to TRBD1 (6 bases). V was shortened by 6 bases and J by 0 bases, with 14 bases between the two germline ends. The CDR3 contains 15 residues. Germline V gene sequence: CDR1 SNHLY, CDR2 FYNNEI. Here the CDR3 reads CASRQGRSPNYGYTF. The CDR3 DNA is TGTGCCAGCAGACAGGGCAGGAGTCCTAACTATGGCTACACCTTC.

The chain recombines TRBV19 with TRBJ1-2; TRBD1 aligns across 7 bases. V dropped 1 base and J dropped 0; count of bases not matched to a gene: 5. CDR1 is LNHDA and CDR2 is SQIVND in the germline V gene (reference sequence). The CDR3 is 16 residues long. The CDR3 DNA reads TGTGCCAGTAGTATAGGGACGAGGGGGCCTAACTATGGCTACACCTTC. Protein product: CASSIGTRGPNYGYTF.

This clone was seen more than once but under ten times. The chain links TRBV24-1 to TRBJ2-3, with D possibly matching TRBD2 (6 bases). The CDR3 is made up of 13 amino acids. The V end lost 5 bases, the J end lost 4 bases, and 9 bases lay between the germline ends. Germline CDR1 is KGHDR and CDR2 is SFDVKD. CDR3 sequence reads: CATSVGGSDTQYF. CDR3 sequence (DNA): TGTGCCACCAGTGTGGGGGGTTCAGATACGCAGTATTTT.

The rearrangement uses TRBV5-1 and TRBJ1-1, with 9 nucleotides matching TRBD1. Germline assignment: CDR1 SGHRS and CDR2 YFSETQ. V was clipped by 4 bases and J by 4 bases; unmatched bases: 8. This CDR3 is built from 15 residues. CDR3 nucleotides: TGCGCCAGCAGCCAGGGGGGACAGGGAATCACTGAAGCTTTCTTT. Its protein is CASSQGGQGITEAFF.